This TCR beta chain was captured by sequencing in a study of cytomegalovirus exposure and HLA in healthy donors. Whole-study context: The approximately 110 validation repertoires used the same platform as the roughly 670 first-cohort repertoires, a later analysis reported. Study-wide points: Fewer than 200 TCR beta chains were listed as cytomegalovirus-associated. For cytomegalovirus status, the classifier reportedly gave diagnoses with high specificity and sensitivity.

The donors were in the roughly 110-subject validation cohort; that cohort was separate from the roughly 700-subject first cohort. As to this clone: Its specificity is unknown.

Here immunoSEQ multiplex PCR was the method, and the copy in TCRdb shows in-frame clones only, minus some. The sample holds 100,000 or so clones, approximately 88% seen once. V lost 4 bases, J lost 0 bases, and 15 bases stayed unmatched. CDR3 length equals 20 residues. The germline V gene encodes CDR1 MGHRA and CDR2 YSYEKL. J is TRBJ1-4 and V is TRBV4-1, with 9 bases fitting TRBD1. Material for sequencing was PBMCs. The clonotype comes from a woman in her 30s in good health and CMV-seronegative. Written as DNA, the CDR3 is TGCGCCAGCAGCCTAACCTACAACAGGGGGCTGGAGGCAACTAATGAAAAACTGTTTTTT. Amino acid sequence: CASSLTYNRGLEATNEKLFF.